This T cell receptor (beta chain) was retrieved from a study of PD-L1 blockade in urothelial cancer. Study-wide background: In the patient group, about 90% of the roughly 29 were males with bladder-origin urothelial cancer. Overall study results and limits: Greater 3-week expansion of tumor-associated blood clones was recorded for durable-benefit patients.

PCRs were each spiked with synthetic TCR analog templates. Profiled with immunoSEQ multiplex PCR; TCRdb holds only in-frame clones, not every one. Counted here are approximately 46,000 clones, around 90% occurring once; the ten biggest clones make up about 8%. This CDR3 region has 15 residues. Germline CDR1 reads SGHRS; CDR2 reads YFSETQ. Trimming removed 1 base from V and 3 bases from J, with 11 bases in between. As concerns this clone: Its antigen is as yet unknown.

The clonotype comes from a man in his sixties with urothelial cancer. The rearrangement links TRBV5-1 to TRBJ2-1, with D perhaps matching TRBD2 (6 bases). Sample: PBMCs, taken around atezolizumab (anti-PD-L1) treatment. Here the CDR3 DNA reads TGCGCCAGCAGCTTGAGGATAGCGGACTACAATGAGCAGTTCTTC. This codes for CASSLRIADYNEQFF.